Shown below are 11 T cell receptor beta chains from a single sample sequenced in a study of pediatric ulcerative colitis. Rectal tissue came from one to two pinch biopsies taken at colonoscopy. Using immunoSEQ multiplex PCR, the repertoire was profiled, and TCRdb retains in-frame clones only, with some absent. The table includes tens of thousands of clones, approximately 73% detected once. Sample: gut tissue. The source of these receptors is a boy aged 5 to 17 with moderate ulcerative colitis.

The chain joins TRBV12-2 to TRBJ1-2; the tabulated D call, TRBD1, remains unverified against the DNA. TRBV12-2 corresponds to a pseudogene. The CDR3 covers 17 residues. CDR3 amino acids: CASRLVGIRGHHYGYTF. The CDR3 DNA sequence: TGTGCAAGTCGCTTAGTAGGGATTAGGGGACACCACTATGGCTACACCTTC.

The rearrangement joins TRBV30 to TRBJ1-5; D is perhaps TRBD1 (5 bases). The CDR3 contains 16 residues. Looked up from germline, CDR1 is GTSNPN and CDR2 is SVGIG (reference sequence). Trimming removed 7 bases at V and 1 base at J, with 20 bases between. The CDR3 here is CASTVGQGGSNQPQHF. CDR3 nucleotides: TGTGCCTCTACCGTGGGGCAGGGCGGAAGCAATCAGCCCCAGCATTTT.

The genes are TRBV11-2 and TRBJ1-1; no clear D. The CDR3 spans 14 residues. V lost 1 base to trimming and J lost 1 base, with 7 bases between them. Germline CDR1 reads SGHAT; CDR2 reads FQNNGV. CDR3 DNA sequence: TGTGCCAGCAGCTTAGGTATAGGGAACACTGAAGCTTTCTTT. Encoded protein: CASSLGIGNTEAFF.

The chain combines TRBV5-1 with TRBJ2-7, with D perhaps TRBD1 (5 bases). The V end lost 0 bases, the J end lost 6 bases, and 13 bases lay between the germline ends. Germline lookup yields CDR1 SGHRS and CDR2 YFSETQ. The CDR3 has 14 residues. CDR3 in amino acids: CASSLGQSRIEQYF. The CDR3 DNA reads as TGCGCCAGCAGCTTGGGACAGTCAAGAATCGAGCAGTACTTC.

The chain recombines TRBV6-6 with TRBJ2-7; 12 nucleotides line up with TRBD1. The CDR3 spans 14 residues. The ends lost 6 bases at V and 3 bases at J; junction bases unmatched: 3. CDR1 and CDR2 from the germline V gene are MNHNY and SVGAGI (reference sequence). The CDR3 DNA reads as TGTGCCAGCAGCGGGACAGGGGGCATCTACGAGCAGTACTTC. Its protein product is CASSGTGGIYEQYF.

V is TRBV5-1 and J is TRBJ2-3; D gene unclear. Germline loops: CDR1 SGHRS, CDR2 YFSETQ. The V end lost 2 bases, the J end lost 6 bases, and 7 bases lay between the germline ends. The CDR3 loop spans 12 amino acids. DNA for the CDR3: TGCGCCAGCAGCTTTTTAGGGGATACGCAGTATTTT. Translation: CASSFLGDTQYF. The full variable domain, in which reference TRBV5-1 and TRBJ2-3 provide the parts outside the CDR3, is KAGVTQTPRYLIKTRGQQVTLSCSPISGHRSVSWYQQTPGQGLQFLFEYFSETQRNKGNFPGRFSGRQFSNSRSEMNVSTLELGDSALYLCASSFLGDTQYFGPGTRLTVL.

The chain couples TRBV11-3 to TRBJ2-5; 11 bases align to TRBD2. CDR3 length equals 15 residues. The V gene end was trimmed by 6 bases and the J gene end by 1 base; junction bases not matched to a gene: 4. The V gene's germline CDR1 is SGHNT and CDR2 YENEEA. CDR3 bases: TGTGCCAGCAGATACGGGACTAGCGGCCAAGAGACCCAGTACTTC. It specifies CASRYGTSGQETQYF.

This clone was seen only a few times. The chain recombines TRBV7-2 with TRBJ1-5, with D unclear. The CDR3 loop spans 14 amino acids. V was shortened by 0 bases and J by 3 bases, with 6 bases between the two germline ends. Germline CDR1 is SGHTA and CDR2 is FQGNSA. This CDR3 is CASSLAQLNQPQHF. Here the CDR3 DNA reads TGTGCCAGCAGCTTAGCACAGCTCAATCAGCCCCAGCATTTT.

This clone was detected only a few times. V is TRBV9 and J is TRBJ2-7, with D possibly matching TRBD2 (5 bases). CDR3 length equals 12 residues. In germline, CDR1 is SGDLS, CDR2 YYNGEE. The V gene lost 7 bases and the J gene lost 2 bases, with 10 bases spanning the gap. CDR3: CASGSGPYEQYF. DNA of the CDR3: TGTGCCAGCGGGAGCGGTCCCTACGAGCAGTACTTC. The full variable domain, in which reference TRBV9 and TRBJ2-7 provide the parts outside the CDR3, is DSGVTQTPKHLITATGQRVTLRCSPRSGDLSVYWYQQSLDQGLQFLIQYYNGEERAKGNILERFSAQQFPDLHSELNLSSLELGDSALYFCASGSGPYEQYFGPGTRLTVT.

The chain uses TRBV19 and TRBJ1-4; 7 nucleotides agree with TRBD1. The CDR3 extends over 15 amino acids. CDR1 and CDR2 from the germline V gene are LNHDA and SQIVND (reference sequence). The J segment lost 7 bases and the V segment lost 9 bases, leaving 14 bases of the junction unmatched. DNA for the CDR3: TGTGCCAGCTGGACAGGAGCCCCGAATGTTGAAAAACTGTTTTTT. Its protein is CASWTGAPNVEKLFF.

This clone showed up just once. The chain carries TRBV12-5 and TRBJ2-7; TRBD1 might be the D (6 bases). The CDR3 runs to 17 residues. The V and J ends lost 0 bases and 0 bases respectively, with 15 bases between them. Per the germline V gene, CDR1 is LGHNT and CDR2 is FRNRAP. The DNA of the CDR3 is TGTGCTAGTGGTTTGGTACTTCGGCAGGGGAGCTCCTACGAGCAGTACTTC. This gives the protein CASGLVLRQGSSYEQYF.